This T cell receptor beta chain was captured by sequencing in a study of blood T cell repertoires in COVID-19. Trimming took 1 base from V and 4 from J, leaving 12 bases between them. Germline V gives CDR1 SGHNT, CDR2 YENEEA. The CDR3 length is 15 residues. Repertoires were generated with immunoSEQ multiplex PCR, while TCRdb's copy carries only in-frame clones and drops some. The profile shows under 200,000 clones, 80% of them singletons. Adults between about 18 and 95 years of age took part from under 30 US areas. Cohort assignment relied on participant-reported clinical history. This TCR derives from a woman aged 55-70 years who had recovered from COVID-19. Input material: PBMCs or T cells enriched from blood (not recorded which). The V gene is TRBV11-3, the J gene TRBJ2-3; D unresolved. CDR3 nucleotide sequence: TGTGCCAGCAGCTTAGGTAGTAGCTTCGCAGATACGCAGTATTTT. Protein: CASSLGSSFADTQYF.